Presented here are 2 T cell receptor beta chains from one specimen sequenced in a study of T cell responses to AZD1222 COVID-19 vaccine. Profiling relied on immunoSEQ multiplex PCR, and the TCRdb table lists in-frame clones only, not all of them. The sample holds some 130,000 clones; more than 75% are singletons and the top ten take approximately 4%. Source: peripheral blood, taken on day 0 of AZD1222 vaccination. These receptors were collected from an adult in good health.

The CDR3 nucleotides read TGTGCCAGCAGCTTAGGACGGGGGGGGAACACTGAAGCTTTCTTT. Its protein product is CASSLGRGGNTEAFF. The chain combines TRBV11-2 with TRBJ1-1, with a weak D call TRBD1 (5 bases). The CDR3 has 15 residues. Trimming removed 1 base from V and 1 base from J, with 10 bases in between. Germline V gene data show CDR1 as SGHAT and CDR2 as FQNNGV.

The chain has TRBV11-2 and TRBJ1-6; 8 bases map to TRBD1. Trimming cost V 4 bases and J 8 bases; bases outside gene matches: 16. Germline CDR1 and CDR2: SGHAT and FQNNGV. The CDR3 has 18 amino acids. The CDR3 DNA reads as TGTGCCAGCAGCTCGTCCGGGACAGGCTCGTTGGTTGATTCACCCCTCCACTTT. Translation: CASSSSGTGSLVDSPLHF.